This TCR beta chain is from a study of blood T cells in healthy people across ages (dated by TCRdb to the mid-2010s). Broadly, across the study: In model experiments, template switching captured about one uniquely barcoded TCR beta cDNA molecule for every two T cells. Age-related changes in TCR beta repertoire diversity were measured in the study by deep sequencing normalized with unique cDNA molecular identifiers. Four age groups were formed from the donors: young (average about 16 years), middle-aged (just under 40), aged (roughly 59) and long-lived (approximately 78). To avoid experimental bias, donors of different ages were spread randomly across the sequencing lanes. Two additional independent replicas of 1 million unique cDNA reads from the same blood draw were analyzed for two donors (one aged 18 to 29 and one aged 80 or older). On the study overall, not on this receptor specifically: Estimates of total diversity based on one million sequenced T cells were considered lower bounds and underestimates. Bulk unsorted PBMC profiling prevented conclusive comparison of naive and antigen-experienced compartments. Observed TCR beta diversity correlated strongly with the percentage of naive T cells measured by flow cytometry. Because the CMV infection status of the donors was unknown, age-related changes in expanded clonotypes may potentially have been confounded. Observed TCR beta diversity per million T cells fell roughly linearly with age, and a significant reduction was already apparent by age approximately 40. The long-lived group showed more naive CD4+ T cells, fewer expanded clones and increased TCR diversity than the aged group, suggesting age selection.

The V end loses 1 base and the J end loses 3 bases, and a stretch of 3 bases separates them. The germline V gene encodes CDR1 SGHTA and CDR2 FQGNSA. Its CDR3 holds 13 amino acids, cysteine through phenylalanine. Here the CDR3 DNA is all that survives: 39 bases in frame from base 1. The donors were roughly 39 Caucasian individuals from Russia, aged roughly 6 to 90 years, who were systemically healthy. Approximately 11 milliliters of peripheral blood were drawn from each donor into EDTA-treated Vacutainer tubes. PBMCs were isolated by Ficoll-Paque density-gradient centrifugation, with at least 7 million obtained per sample. Trizol reagent was used to extract total RNA from the PBMCs, yielding at least 5 micrograms per sample. Naive CD45RAhigh/CD27high T cell percentages were measured by flow cytometry on a PBMC aliquot from every donor. The method was 5' RACE. The data were produced on an Illumina HiSeq 2500. A second PCR of roughly 7 to 11 cycles was performed with a sample-barcoded 5' primer and a J-beta primer mix. Each TCR beta cDNA molecule received a unique molecular identifier from a template-switch 5' adaptor carrying 12 random nucleotides. Each sample yielded at least 2.5 million CDR3-containing paired-end reads. First-strand cDNA synthesis was performed from all RNA using the Mint cDNA synthesis kit, with priming by a TRBC-specific oligonucleotide. After uracil-DNA glycosylase treatment, a first 18-cycle PCR used universal primers M1SS and BC2_uni_R on all cDNA. Processing in the source paper ran as follows. Each sample was normalized by randomly selecting 1 million high-quality reads, each carrying a distinct molecular identifier. Reads sharing molecular identifiers were discarded rather than binned into consensus sequences. CDR3 identification, clonotype clustering and error correction used MiTCR with a Q25 quality threshold and the strictest error-elimination algorithm. A nonparametric unseen species model with Euler transformation was used to estimate lower-bound total TCR beta diversity. TCRdb reanalyzed the raw reads on its own, using fastp at Q25 for trimming and MiXCR for clone calling, and kept in-frame beta chains. Under each unique CDR3 protein, matching rows form one entry showing the most common genes and DNA. The V and J calls were determined by TCRdb, not by the authors. Here the sample has 650,000 to 700,000 distinct CDR3 sequences; about 51% occur a single time. About 14% of the sample comes from the top ten.

This clonotype was found many times. This receptor's antigen is unknown. Base qualities are missing; no much larger clone stands one base away. Sequencing was carried out using blood. The V gene is TRBV7-2 and the J gene is TRBJ1-4; no D gene call is confident. The source is a woman of 80 years or more in good health. The CDR3 amino acid sequence is: CASSLEPNEKLFF. The sequenced DNA is TGTGCCAGCAGCTTAGAGCCTAATGAAAAACTGTTTTTT.